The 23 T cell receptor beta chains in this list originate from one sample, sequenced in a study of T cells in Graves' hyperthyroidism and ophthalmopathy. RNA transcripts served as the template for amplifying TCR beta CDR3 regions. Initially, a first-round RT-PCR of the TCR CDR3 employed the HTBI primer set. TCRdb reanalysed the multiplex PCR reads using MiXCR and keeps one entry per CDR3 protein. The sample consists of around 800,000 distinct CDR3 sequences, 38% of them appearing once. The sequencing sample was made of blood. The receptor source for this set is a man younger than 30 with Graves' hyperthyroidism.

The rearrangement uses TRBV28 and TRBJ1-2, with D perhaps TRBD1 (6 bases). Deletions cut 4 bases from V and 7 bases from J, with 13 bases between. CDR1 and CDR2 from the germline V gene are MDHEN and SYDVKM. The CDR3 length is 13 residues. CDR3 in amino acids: CASSSSEGGGYTF. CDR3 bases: TGTGCCAGCAGTTCCTCCGAGGGGGGTGGCTACACCTTC.

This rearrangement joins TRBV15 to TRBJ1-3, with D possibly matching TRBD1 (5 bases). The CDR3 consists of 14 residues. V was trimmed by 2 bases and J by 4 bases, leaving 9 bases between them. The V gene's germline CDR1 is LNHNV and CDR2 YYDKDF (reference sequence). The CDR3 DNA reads TGTGCCACCAGCAGACGCGGGGCCGGAAACACCATATATTTT. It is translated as CATSRRGAGNTIYF.

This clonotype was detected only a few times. The CDR3 DNA reads TGTGCCAGCAGCTTAGAACCCAACGAGCAGTACTTC. Translation gives CASSLEPNEQYF. The rearrangement links TRBV7-2 to TRBJ2-7; D unresolved. CDR1 SGHTA and CDR2 FQGNSA come from the germline V gene. V dropped 1 base and J dropped 5 bases, with 6 bases sitting between them. The CDR3 consists of 12 residues.

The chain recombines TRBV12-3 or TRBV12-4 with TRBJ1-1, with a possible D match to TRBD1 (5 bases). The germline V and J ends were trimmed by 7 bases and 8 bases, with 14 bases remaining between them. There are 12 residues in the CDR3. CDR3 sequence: CASTWGGAEAFF. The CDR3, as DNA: TGTGCCAGCACTTGGGGGGGAGCCGAAGCTTTCTTT.

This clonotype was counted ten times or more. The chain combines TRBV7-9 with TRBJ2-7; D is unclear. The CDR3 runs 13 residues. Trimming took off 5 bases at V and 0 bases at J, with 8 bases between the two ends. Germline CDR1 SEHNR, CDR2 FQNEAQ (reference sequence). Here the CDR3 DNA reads TGTGCCAGCAGCCCGGACGGCTCCTACGAGCAGTACTTC. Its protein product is CASSPDGSYEQYF.

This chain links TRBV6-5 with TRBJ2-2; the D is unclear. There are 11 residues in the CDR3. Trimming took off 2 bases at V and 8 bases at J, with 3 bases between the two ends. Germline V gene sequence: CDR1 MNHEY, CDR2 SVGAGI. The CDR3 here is CASSYMGELFF. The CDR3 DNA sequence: TGTGCCAGCAGTTACATGGGGGAGCTGTTTTTT.

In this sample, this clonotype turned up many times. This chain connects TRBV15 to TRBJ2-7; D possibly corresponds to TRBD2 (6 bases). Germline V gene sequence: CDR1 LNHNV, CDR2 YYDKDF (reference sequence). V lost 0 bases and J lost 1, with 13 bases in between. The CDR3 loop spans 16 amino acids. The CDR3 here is CATSRDWTTSSYEQYF. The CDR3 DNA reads TGTGCCACCAGCAGAGACTGGACTACTTCATCCTACGAGCAGTACTTC.

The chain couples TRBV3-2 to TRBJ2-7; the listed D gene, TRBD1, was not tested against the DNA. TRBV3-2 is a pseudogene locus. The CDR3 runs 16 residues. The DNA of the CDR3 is TGTGCCAGCAGCCAGAAGGGGCGGGACGCCTCCTACGAGCAGTACTTC. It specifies CASSQKGRDASYEQYF.

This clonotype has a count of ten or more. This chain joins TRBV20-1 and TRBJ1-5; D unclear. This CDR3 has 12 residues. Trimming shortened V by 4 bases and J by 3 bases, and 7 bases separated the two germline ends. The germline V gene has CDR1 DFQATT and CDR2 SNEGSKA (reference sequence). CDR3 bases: TGCAGTGCTACAGTACTCAATCAGCCCCAGCATTTT. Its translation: CSATVLNQPQHF.

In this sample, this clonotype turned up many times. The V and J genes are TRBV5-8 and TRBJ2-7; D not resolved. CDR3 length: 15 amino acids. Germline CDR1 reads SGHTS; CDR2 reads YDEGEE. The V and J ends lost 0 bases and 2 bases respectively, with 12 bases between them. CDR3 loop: CASSLGLGTTYEQYF. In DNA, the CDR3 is TGTGCCAGCAGCTTGGGGTTGGGCACAACCTACGAGCAGTACTTC.

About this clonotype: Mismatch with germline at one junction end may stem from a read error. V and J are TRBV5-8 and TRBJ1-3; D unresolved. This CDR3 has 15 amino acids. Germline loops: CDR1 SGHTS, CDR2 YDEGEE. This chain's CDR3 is CASRLDWSSGNTIYF. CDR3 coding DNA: TGTGCCAGCAGATTGGACTGGAGCTCTGGAAACACCATATATTTT.

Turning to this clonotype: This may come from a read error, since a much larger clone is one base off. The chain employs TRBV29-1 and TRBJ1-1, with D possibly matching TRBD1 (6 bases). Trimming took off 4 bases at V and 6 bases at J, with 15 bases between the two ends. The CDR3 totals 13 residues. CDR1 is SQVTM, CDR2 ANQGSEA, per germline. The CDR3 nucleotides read TGCAGCGTTGGAGATGCCCGGGGGCCTGAAGCTTTCTTT. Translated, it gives CSVGDARGPEAFF. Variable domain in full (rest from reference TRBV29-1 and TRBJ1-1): SAVISQKPSRDICQRGTSLTIQCQVDSQVTMMFWYRQQPGQSLTLIATANQGSEATYESGFVIDKFPISRPNLTFSTLTVSNMSPEDSSIYLCSVGDARGPEAFFGQGTRLTVV.

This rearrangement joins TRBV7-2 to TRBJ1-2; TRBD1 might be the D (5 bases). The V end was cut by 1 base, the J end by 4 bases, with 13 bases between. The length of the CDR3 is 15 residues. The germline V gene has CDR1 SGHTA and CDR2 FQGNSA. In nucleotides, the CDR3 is TGTGCCAGCAGCTTAGGGGCAGGGACTGGCTATGGCTACACCTTC. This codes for CASSLGAGTGYGYTF.

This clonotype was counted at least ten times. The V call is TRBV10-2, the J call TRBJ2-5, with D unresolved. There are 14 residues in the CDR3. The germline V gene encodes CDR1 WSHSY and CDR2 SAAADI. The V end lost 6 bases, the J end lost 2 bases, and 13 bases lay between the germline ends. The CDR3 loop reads CASSPGRIQETQYF. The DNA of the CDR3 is TGCGCCAGCAGCCCTGGACGGATACAAGAGACCCAGTACTTC.

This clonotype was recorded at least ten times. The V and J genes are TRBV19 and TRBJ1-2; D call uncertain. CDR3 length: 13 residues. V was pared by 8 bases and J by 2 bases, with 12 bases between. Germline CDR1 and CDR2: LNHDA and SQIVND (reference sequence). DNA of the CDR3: TGTGCCAGTCGGCTCGGTCAAAACTATGGCTACACCTTC. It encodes CASRLGQNYGYTF.

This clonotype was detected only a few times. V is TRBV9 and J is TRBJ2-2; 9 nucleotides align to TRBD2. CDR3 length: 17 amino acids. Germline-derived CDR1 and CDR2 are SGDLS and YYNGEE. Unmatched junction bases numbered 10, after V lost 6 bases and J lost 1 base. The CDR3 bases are TGTGCCAGCACCCCGACTAGCGGTCCCCGGAACACCGGGGAGCTGTTTTTT. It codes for CASTPTSGPRNTGELFF. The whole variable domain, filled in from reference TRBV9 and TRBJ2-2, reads DSGVTQTPKHLITATGQRVTLRCSPRSGDLSVYWYQQSLDQGLQFLIQYYNGEERAKGNILERFSAQQFPDLHSELNLSSLELGDSALYFCASTPTSGPRNTGELFFGEGSRLTVL.

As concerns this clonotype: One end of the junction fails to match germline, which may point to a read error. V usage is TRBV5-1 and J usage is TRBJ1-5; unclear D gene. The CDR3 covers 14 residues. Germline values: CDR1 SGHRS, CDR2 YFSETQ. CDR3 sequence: CASSLGSTRQPQHF. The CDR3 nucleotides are TGTGCCAGCAGCTTGGGTAGTACCAGGCAGCCCCAGCATTTT.

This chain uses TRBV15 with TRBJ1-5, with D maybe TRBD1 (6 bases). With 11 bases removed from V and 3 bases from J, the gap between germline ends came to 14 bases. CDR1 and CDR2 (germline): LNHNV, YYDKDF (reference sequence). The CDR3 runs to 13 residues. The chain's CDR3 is CAWSTGNNQPQHF. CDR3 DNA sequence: TGTGCCTGGTCCACAGGGAACAATCAGCCCCAGCATTTT.

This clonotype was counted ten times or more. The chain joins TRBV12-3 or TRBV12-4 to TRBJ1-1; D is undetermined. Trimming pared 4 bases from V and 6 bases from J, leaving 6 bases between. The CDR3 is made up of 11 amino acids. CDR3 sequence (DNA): TGTGCCAGCAGTTCCCAGGCTGAAGCTTTCTTT. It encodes CASSSQAEAFF.

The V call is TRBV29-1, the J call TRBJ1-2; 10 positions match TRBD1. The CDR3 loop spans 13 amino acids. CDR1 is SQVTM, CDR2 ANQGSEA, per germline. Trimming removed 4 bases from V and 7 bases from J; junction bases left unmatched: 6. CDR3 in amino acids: CSVAGTGVGGYTF. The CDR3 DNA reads TGCAGCGTTGCCGGGACAGGGGTAGGTGGCTACACCTTC.

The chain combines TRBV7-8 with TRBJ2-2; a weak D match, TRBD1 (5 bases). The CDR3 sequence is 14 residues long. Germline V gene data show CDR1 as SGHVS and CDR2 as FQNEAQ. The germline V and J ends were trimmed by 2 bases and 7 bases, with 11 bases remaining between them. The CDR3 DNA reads TGTGCCAGCAGCTTATACCAGGGAATCGGGGAGCTGTTTTTT. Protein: CASSLYQGIGELFF.

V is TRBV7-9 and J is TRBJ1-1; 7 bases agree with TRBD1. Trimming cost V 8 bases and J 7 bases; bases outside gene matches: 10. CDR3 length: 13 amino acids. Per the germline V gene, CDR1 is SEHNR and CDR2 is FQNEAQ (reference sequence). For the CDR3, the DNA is TGTGCCAGCGCCAGGGGGGAATCGGATGAAGCTTTCTTT. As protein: CASARGESDEAFF.

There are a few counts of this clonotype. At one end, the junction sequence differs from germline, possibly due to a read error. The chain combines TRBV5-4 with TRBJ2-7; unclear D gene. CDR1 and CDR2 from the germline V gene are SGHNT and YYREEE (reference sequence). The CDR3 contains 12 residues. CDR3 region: CASSLDSYGQYF. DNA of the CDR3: TGTGCCAGCAGCTTGGATAGCTACGGGCAGTACTTC.